This TCR beta chain appears in the sequencing data of a study of technical replicates of blood from a few donors. The germline gives CDR1 SQVTM, CDR2 ANQGSEA. This CDR3 comprises 11 residues. The V gene lost 5 bases and the J gene lost 4 bases, with 9 bases spanning the gap. TCRdb keeps only in-frame clones here, not all; method: immunoSEQ multiplex PCR. The top ten hold less than 0.35% of the sample, which has nearly 90,000 clones, roughly 94% seen once. The TCR was taken from a human donor in good health. The sample comprised T cells isolated from PBMCs. V is TRBV29-1 and J is TRBJ2-7, with D perhaps TRBD1 (6 bases). The CDR3 DNA follows: TGCAGCGTTCCACAGGGTTACGAGCAGTACTTC. It is translated as CSVPQGYEQYF.